This TCR beta chain is drawn from a study of CD8 T cells in ankylosing spondylitis. TCRdb re-called the 5' RACE reads with MiXCR, one entry per CDR3 protein. The data contain around 450,000 distinct CDR3 sequences, 25% to 30% of them singletons. Details on this clonotype: Its specificity is unknown.

Overall study results and limits: Seemingly distinctive of ankylosing spondylitis blood was a TCR beta motif formed by eight highly homologous variants. Disease-linked clones were CD8+ and relatively rare in peripheral blood. Reportedly, matched ankylosing spondylitis synovial fluid was significantly enriched for disease-linked clones.

The CDR3 has 15 amino acids. The V and J ends lost 6 bases and 7 bases respectively, with 18 bases between them. The source is a male donor with ankylosing spondylitis. The chain is built from TRBV12-3 or TRBV12-4 and TRBJ2-2; D tentatively fits TRBD1 or TRBD2 (5 bases each). Sequenced sample: blood, either unsorted or a sorted T cell fraction (not recorded which). This chain's CDR3 is CASRTGPLKGGELFF. CDR3 coding DNA: TGTGCCAGCAGAACGGGACCCCTTAAGGGCGGGGAGCTGTTTTTT.